The 30 T cell receptor beta chains given below trace back to one sample, sequenced in a study of cytomegalovirus exposure and HLA in healthy donors. Researchers ran the PCR with 60 Vbeta and 13 Jbeta primers. Sequencing used immunoSEQ multiplex PCR; TCRdb keeps in-frame clones, though not all of them. The table has some 110,000 clones, 76% seen once. The specimen sequenced was PBMCs. These receptors all come from a man aged 45-65 years in good health and CMV-seropositive.

The V call is TRBV9, the J call TRBJ2-1; maybe TRBD1 (6 bases). The CDR3 loop spans 17 amino acids. V lost 3 bases and J lost 0, with 16 bases in between. Germline-derived CDR1 and CDR2 are SGDLS and YYNGEE. The CDR3 region is CASSAITGLSSYNEQFF. As DNA, the CDR3 is TGTGCCAGCAGCGCTATAACAGGGCTTTCCTCCTACAATGAGCAGTTCTTC.

V is TRBV27 and J is TRBJ2-7; 10 bases align to TRBD1. The J segment lost 4 bases and the V segment lost 2 bases, leaving 5 bases of the junction unmatched. CDR1 is MNHEY, CDR2 SMNVEV, per germline (reference sequence). The CDR3 is 15 amino acids. Here the CDR3 DNA reads TGTGCCAGCAGTTTAACCCCGGGACAGGGGTACGAGCAGTACTTC. Its protein product is CASSLTPGQGYEQYF.

The CDR3 DNA reads TGCAGCGTAGAACAGGGGAAGCAGTACTTC. Its translation: CSVEQGKQYF. The chain is built from TRBV29-1 and TRBJ2-7, with TRBD1 matching 7 bases. Germline assignment: CDR1 SQVTM and CDR2 ANQGSEA. The CDR3 consists of 10 residues. With V trimmed by 6 bases and J by 8 bases, 4 bases remained unmatched.

This clone occurred a few times. The chain has TRBV29-1 and TRBJ2-3, with 8 positions matching TRBD1. This CDR3 spans 13 amino acids. Losses at the gene ends were 8 bases for V and 4 bases for J; bases not matched to a gene: 8. The V gene's germline CDR1 is SQVTM and CDR2 ANQGSEA. DNA of the CDR3: TGCAGCTTAAGGGACAGGAACGCAGATACGCAGTATTTT. Translated, it gives CSLRDRNADTQYF.

Note on this clone: The same CDR3 arises from other DNA sequences in this sample as well. The chain employs TRBV4-1 and TRBJ1-3, with TRBD1 matching 12 bases. The CDR3 totals 17 residues. After removal of 5 bases from V and 1 base from J, the junction contained 6 bases not matched to a gene. Germline assignment: CDR1 MGHRA and CDR2 YSYEKL. CDR3 sequence (DNA): TGCGCCAGCAGCTATCCGGGACAGGGGGCTTCTGGAAACACCATATATTTT. Translation: CASSYPGQGASGNTIYF.

V gene TRBV6-4 combines with J gene TRBJ2-3; 9 nucleotides agree with TRBD1. Unmatched junction bases numbered 8, after V lost 3 bases and J lost 7 bases. Germline V CDR1 and CDR2: MRHNA, SNTAGT. The CDR3 is 15 amino acids. The CDR3 DNA reads as TGTGCCAGCAGTGATATGACAGGGGGTGACCATACGCAGTATTTT. This codes for CASSDMTGGDHTQYF.

This chain links TRBV5-4 with TRBJ1-2, with D perhaps TRBD1 (6 bases). V gave up 5 bases and J gave up 6 bases, with 11 bases separating them. This CDR3 comprises 12 residues. Germline CDR1 is SGHNT and CDR2 is YYREEE (reference sequence). The CDR3 loop reads CASSSTGNGYTF. The DNA of the CDR3 is TGTGCCAGCAGTTCAACAGGGAATGGCTACACCTTC. Supplemented by reference TRBV5-4 and TRBJ1-2, the full variable domain reads ETGVTQSPTHLIKTRGQQVTLRCSSQSGHNTVSWYQQALGQGPQFIFQYYREEENGRGNFPPRFSGLQFPNYSSELNVNALELDDSALYLCASSSTGNGYTFGSGTRLTVV.

This chain uses TRBV7-6 with TRBJ2-1, with 12 bases lining up with TRBD2. The junction had 9 bases not matched to a gene; V was cut back by 7 bases and J by 8 bases. The CDR3 is 15 amino acids. CDR1 and CDR2 from the germline V gene are SGHVS and FNYEAQ. The CDR3 protein is CASTLAGGLGDEQFF. The CDR3 DNA is TGTGCCAGCACCCTAGCGGGGGGGCTCGGCGATGAGCAGTTCTTC.

The chain has TRBV25-1 and TRBJ2-7, with 7 bases lining up with TRBD2. The CDR3 is 13 amino acids. Germline loops: CDR1 MGHDK, CDR2 SYGVNS. V lost 8 bases and J lost 3; bases outside the gene matches: 7. This chain's CDR3 is CASSLGGSYEQYF. In nucleotides, the CDR3 is TGTGCCAGCTCCCTAGGCGGGAGCTACGAGCAGTACTTC.

CDR3 in amino acids: CASSSPLRGAHGYTF. CDR3 coding DNA: TGTGCCAGCAGTTCTCCCCTCAGGGGAGCCCATGGCTACACCTTC. This chain connects TRBV6-5 to TRBJ1-2, with D tentatively TRBD1 (6 bases). The V end lost 4 bases, the J end lost 6 bases, and 18 bases lay between the germline ends. Germline CDR1 and CDR2: MNHEY and SVGAGI. The CDR3 is made up of 15 amino acids.

J is TRBJ2-3 and V is TRBV28; a weak D match, TRBD2 (6 bases). Germline CDR1 MDHEN, CDR2 SYDVKM. Deletions cut 5 bases from V and 1 base from J, with 16 bases between. The CDR3 totals 16 residues. CDR3 protein: CASSPLGREGTDTQYF. CDR3 DNA sequence: TGTGCCAGCAGTCCCCTCGGGCGGGAAGGCACAGATACGCAGTATTTT.

This clone was counted a single time. The chain employs TRBV6-1 and TRBJ2-1, with 9 positions matching TRBD2. V lost 6 bases to trimming and J lost 4 bases; unmatched junction nucleotides: 7. The CDR3 sequence is 15 residues long. Per germline, CDR1 MNHNS and CDR2 SASEGT. This CDR3 is CASSRGLALYNEQFF. In DNA form, the CDR3 reads TGTGCCAGCAGCCGAGGACTAGCGCTTTACAATGAGCAGTTCTTC.

V usage is TRBV6-6 and J usage is TRBJ2-5, with D tentatively TRBD2 (6 bases). CDR1 and CDR2 from the germline V gene are MNHNY and SVGAGI (reference sequence). Trimming left V 3 bases short and J 3 bases short, with 14 bases between. The CDR3 runs to 15 residues. CDR3 bases: TGTGCCAGCAGTTATACTGGAGGGCCGAAAGAGACCCAGTACTTC. This sequence encodes CASSYTGGPKETQYF.

This clone was counted only a few times. This rearrangement joins TRBV28 to TRBJ1-2; 9 bases fit TRBD1. The CDR3 covers 14 residues. Losses at the gene ends were 6 bases for V and 2 bases for J; bases not matched to a gene: 4. Germline V gene data show CDR1 as MDHEN and CDR2 as SYDVKM. The CDR3 spells CASRGTGFNYGYTF. The CDR3 DNA reads TGTGCCAGCAGGGGGACAGGGTTCAACTATGGCTACACCTTC.

CDR3 sequence reads: CASSQYSDYTGELFF. The CDR3 coding sequence is TGTGCCAGCAGCCAATACTCAGACTACACCGGGGAGCTGTTTTTT. The chain is built from TRBV16 and TRBJ2-2, with D unclear. Deletions cut 1 base from V and 3 bases from J, with 9 bases between. Germline CDR1 KGHSY, CDR2 FQNENV. The CDR3 extends over 15 amino acids.

The V gene is TRBV7-2, the J gene TRBJ2-5; no clear D. The CDR3 is 12 amino acids. V was clipped by 5 bases and J by 4 bases, with 8 bases between them. Germline CDR1 is SGHTA and CDR2 is FQGNSA. CDR3 residues: CASSLTRETQYF. CDR3 nucleotides: TGTGCCAGCAGCCTAACCCGAGAGACCCAGTACTTC. Full variable domain (rest looked up from reference TRBV7-2 and TRBJ2-5): GAGVSQSPSNKVTEKGKDVELRCDPISGHTALYWYRQSLGQGLEFLIYFQGNSAPDKSGLPSDRFSAERTGGSVSTLTIQRTQQEDSAVYLCASSLTRETQYFGPGTRLLVL.

The CDR3 loop reads CASSRGVGPGTYEQYF. The CDR3 bases are TGTGCCAGCAGCCGAGGCGTGGGCCCGGGGACCTACGAGCAGTACTTC. The chain has TRBV7-6 and TRBJ2-7, with D possibly matching TRBD2 (5 bases). V lost 5 bases to trimming and J lost 2 bases, with 19 bases between them. The CDR3 covers 16 residues. Germline CDR1 SGHVS, CDR2 FNYEAQ.

A remark on this clone: The sample holds other DNA sequences that translate to the same CDR3. J is TRBJ1-1 and V is TRBV18; D is unclear. Germline CDR1 and CDR2: KGHSH and LQKENI. This CDR3 contains 13 residues. Trimming shortened V by 2 bases and J by 5 bases, and 9 bases separated the two germline ends. The CDR3 DNA reads as TGTGCCAGCTCACCAAGCCGAGAGACTGAAGCTTTCTTT. It translates to CASSPSRETEAFF.

A few counts support this clone. The DNA for the CDR3 is TGTGCCACCAGCAGAGATCCAGCGGCCGCAATGGGTGAGCAGTTCTTC. It translates to CATSRDPAAAMGEQFF. V gene TRBV15 combines with J gene TRBJ2-1, with D possibly being TRBD2 (5 bases). This CDR3 is built from 16 residues. V was cut by 0 bases and J by 9 bases, with 18 bases left in between. Looked up from germline, CDR1 is LNHNV and CDR2 is YYDKDF (reference sequence).

Only a few counts were recorded for this clone. The chain couples TRBV7-8 to TRBJ2-7; the match to TRBD1 covers 8 bases. CDR3 size: 14 residues. V shed 4 bases and J 5 bases; nucleotides not matched to a gene: 7. Germline V CDR1 and CDR2: SGHVS, FQNEAQ. CDR3 sequence (DNA): TGTGCCAGCAGCTCACAGGGACAGGTCAACGAGCAGTACTTC. Translated, it gives CASSSQGQVNEQYF.

The rearrangement uses TRBV29-1 and TRBJ1-1; perhaps TRBD1 as D (6 bases). The length of the CDR3 is 13 residues. Germline CDR1 SQVTM, CDR2 ANQGSEA. Trimming left V 8 bases short and J 3 bases short, with 16 bases between. The CDR3 is CSLTTGTYTEAFF. The CDR3 DNA follows: TGCAGCCTAACCACCGGGACATACACTGAAGCTTTCTTT.

The chain employs TRBV19 and TRBJ2-7; 10 nucleotides match TRBD2. The CDR3 runs to 16 residues. In germline, CDR1 is LNHDA, CDR2 SQIVND (reference sequence). With 5 bases clipped from V and 2 bases from J, the junction kept 9 bases outside the gene matches. The CDR3 region is CASSSSTSGIPYEQYF. For the CDR3, the DNA is TGTGCCAGTAGTTCTTCCACTAGCGGGATTCCCTACGAGCAGTACTTC.

The chain links TRBV7-2 to TRBJ2-2; 10 bases agree with TRBD2. Germline CDR1 SGHTA, CDR2 FQGNSA. With V trimmed by 2 bases and J by 4 bases, 4 bases remained unmatched. This CDR3 contains 16 residues. The CDR3 DNA sequence: TGTGCCAGCAGCTTACGGCTAGCGGGAGCCACCGGGGAGCTGTTTTTT. Its translation is CASSLRLAGATGELFF.

This chain's CDR3 is CASTGQGADGYTF. Here the CDR3 DNA reads TGTGCCAGTACGGGACAGGGGGCTGACGGCTACACCTTC. This chain links TRBV27 with TRBJ1-2, with 12 nucleotides matching TRBD1. V lost 9 bases and J lost 8; bases outside the gene matches: 7. Germline V gives CDR1 MNHEY, CDR2 SMNVEV (reference sequence). CDR3 length: 13 amino acids.

The chain has TRBV11-3 and TRBJ2-7; D remains ambiguous. Deletions cut 5 bases from V and 2 bases from J, with 10 bases between. CDR3 length: 13 amino acids. Per germline, CDR1 SGHNT and CDR2 YENEEA. The CDR3 sequence is CASSLGSTYEQYF. The CDR3 nucleotides read TGTGCCAGCAGCCTAGGTTCCACCTACGAGCAGTACTTC. Using reference TRBV11-3 and TRBJ2-7 for the parts outside the CDR3, the full variable domain is EAGVVQSPRYKIIEKKQPVAFWCNPISGHNTLYWYLQNLGQGPELLIRYENEEAVDDSQLPKDRFSAERLKGVDSTLKIQPAELGDSAVYLCASSLGSTYEQYFGPGTRLTVT.

The V gene is TRBV18, the J gene TRBJ2-5; TRBD1 agrees at 12 bases. Per germline, CDR1 KGHSH and CDR2 LQKENI. This CDR3 region has 15 residues. V trimming: 2 bases; J trimming: 5 bases; junction bases outside the gene matches: 3. The CDR3 is CASSPGTGGLETQYF. For the CDR3, the DNA is TGTGCCAGCTCACCAGGGACAGGGGGCTTGGAGACCCAGTACTTC.

This sequence joins TRBV4-2 and TRBJ2-6, with D perhaps matching TRBD2 (5 bases). Germline-derived CDR1 and CDR2 are LGHNA and YNFKEQ. V was pared by 0 bases and J by 0 bases, with 9 bases between. The CDR3 has 17 residues. In DNA form, the CDR3 reads TGTGCCAGCAGCCAAGACGGACTGGGCTCTGGGGCCAACGTCCTGACTTTC. Its translation: CASSQDGLGSGANVLTF.

This chain uses TRBV19 with TRBJ2-1, with 11 bases that match TRBD2. Germline V gene data show CDR1 as LNHDA and CDR2 as SQIVND (reference sequence). There are 18 residues in the CDR3. Unmatched junction bases numbered 11, after V lost 7 bases and J lost 0 bases. The DNA of the CDR3 is TGTGCCAGTAACTGGGCTAGCGGGGGGACCTTCTCCTACAATGAGCAGTTCTTC. It is translated as CASNWASGGTFSYNEQFF. Full variable domain (remainder filled in from reference TRBV19 and TRBJ2-1): DGGITQSPKYLFRKEGQNVTLSCEQNLNHDAMYWYRQDPGQGLRLIYYSQIVNDFQKGDIAEGYSVSREKKESFPLTVTSAQKNPTAFYLCASNWASGGTFSYNEQFFGPGTRLTVL.

This clone was picked up a small number of times. The rearrangement joins TRBV11-2 to TRBJ1-1; a possible D gene is TRBD1 (6 bases). The CDR3 length is 13 residues. Germline V CDR1 and CDR2: SGHAT, FQNNGV. Between the trimmed V and J ends, which lost 5 bases and 6 bases, there was a span of 13 bases. CDR3 residues: CASSPYRDPEAFF. In DNA, the CDR3 is TGTGCCAGCAGCCCCTACAGGGATCCTGAAGCTTTCTTT.

This rearrangement joins TRBV5-1 to TRBJ2-2; TRBD1 might be the D (5 bases). Germline V gene sequence: CDR1 SGHRS, CDR2 YFSETQ. The CDR3 has 15 amino acids. V gave up 3 bases and J gave up 1 base, with 10 bases separating them. CDR3 DNA sequence: TGCGCCAGCAGCTCGACAGCCGAGAACACCGGGGAGCTGTTTTTT. Translated: CASSSTAENTGELFF. Combining the CDR3 with reference TRBV5-1 and TRBJ2-2 gives the whole variable domain KAGVTQTPRYLIKTRGQQVTLSCSPISGHRSVSWYQQTPGQGLQFLFEYFSETQRNKGNFPGRFSGRQFSNSRSEMNVSTLELGDSALYLCASSSTAENTGELFFGEGSRLTVL.